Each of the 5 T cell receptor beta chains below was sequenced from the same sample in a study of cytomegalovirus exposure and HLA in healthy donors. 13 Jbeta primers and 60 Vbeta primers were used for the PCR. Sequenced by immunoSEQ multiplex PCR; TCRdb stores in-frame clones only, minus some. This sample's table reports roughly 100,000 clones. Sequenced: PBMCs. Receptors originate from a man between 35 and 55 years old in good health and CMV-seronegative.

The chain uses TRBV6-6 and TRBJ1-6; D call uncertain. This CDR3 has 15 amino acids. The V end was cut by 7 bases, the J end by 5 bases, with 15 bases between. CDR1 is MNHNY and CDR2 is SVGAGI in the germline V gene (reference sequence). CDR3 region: CASTSTGWDNSPLHF. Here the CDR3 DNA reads TGTGCCAGCACCTCGACGGGGTGGGATAATTCACCCCTCCACTTT.

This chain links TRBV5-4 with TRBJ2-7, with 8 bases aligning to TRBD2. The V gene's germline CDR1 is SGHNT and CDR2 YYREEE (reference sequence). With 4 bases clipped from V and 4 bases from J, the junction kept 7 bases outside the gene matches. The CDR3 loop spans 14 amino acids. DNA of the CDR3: TGTGCCAGCAGCCCCGGGACTAGTTTGTACGAGCAGTACTTC. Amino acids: CASSPGTSLYEQYF.

CDR3 region: CASSPPDWVEQFF. In nucleotides, the CDR3 is TGTGCCAGCAGCCCCCCGGACTGGGTTGAGCAGTTCTTC. The chain is built from TRBV5-8 and TRBJ2-1, with D perhaps TRBD2 (5 bases). The V gene lost 4 bases and the J gene lost 9 bases, with 14 bases spanning the gap. The CDR3 contains 13 residues. Germline V lookup: CDR1 SGHTS, CDR2 YDEGEE.

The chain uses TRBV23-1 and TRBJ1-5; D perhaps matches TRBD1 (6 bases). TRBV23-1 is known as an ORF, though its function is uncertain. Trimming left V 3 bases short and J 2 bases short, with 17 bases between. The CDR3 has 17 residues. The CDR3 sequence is CASSQPTGIGGNQPQHF. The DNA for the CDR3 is TGCGCCAGCAGTCAGCCGACAGGCATTGGGGGCAATCAGCCCCAGCATTTT.

As DNA, the CDR3 is TGTGCCAGCAGGTCGGGGTTGGGCGTCACTGAAGCTTTCTTT. This translates into CASRSGLGVTEAFF. V is TRBV4-2 and J is TRBJ1-1; D call uncertain. Trimming pared 6 bases from V and 4 bases from J, leaving 15 bases between. Germline CDR1 LGHNA, CDR2 YNFKEQ. The CDR3 has 14 residues.